The clone carrying this TCR beta chain was counted ten times or more. Construction of the TCRbeta library involved unique molecular identifiers. MiXCR, run by TCRdb on the PCR reads, gives a single entry per CDR3 protein. Counted here are hundreds of thousands of distinct CDR3 sequences, 13% occurring once; the ten biggest clones make up around 0.79%. This sample was taken from a study of T-cell reconstitution after alpha-beta-depleted transplantation in children. This CDR3 has 14 amino acids. V was shortened by 1 base and J by 3 bases, with 13 bases between the two germline ends. The germline gives CDR1 DFQATT, CDR2 SNEGSKA (reference sequence).

The gene calls are TRBV20-1 and TRBJ2-7; D possibly corresponds to TRBD2 (5 bases). The source of this sequence is a girl between 2 and 10 years old with congenital amegakaryocytic thrombocytopenia, due to receive a stem cell transplant. The specimen comprised PBMCs, sampled before TCRalphabeta/CD19-depleted stem cell transplant. The CDR3 DNA follows: TGCAGTGCTAGAGTGTCCTCGGAGGTCTACGAGCAGTACTTC. Its protein product is CSARVSSEVYEQYF.